This T cell receptor (beta chain) appears in the sequencing data of a study of human CD8 memory T cell subsets. The authors made TCR beta libraries using UMI-labeled 5' RACE. TCRdb reworked the 5' RACE reads into one entry per CDR3 protein, no DNA. This sample's table reports 10,000 or so distinct CDR3 sequences. CDR3 length: 15 residues. The V gene's germline CDR1 is SGDLS and CDR2 YYNGEE. The receptor was derived from a human donor in good health. This chain connects TRBV9 to TRBJ2-7; the D call of TRBD1 rests on TCRdb alone, since no DNA is present to check it. Sequencing input: CD8+ stem-like memory T cells (TSCM and TCM) sorted from PBMCs. Subset of the sample: stem-like memory CD8 T cells (TSTEM), CCR7+ PD-1- TIGIT-. CDR3 loop: CASSLRDSNSYEQYF.